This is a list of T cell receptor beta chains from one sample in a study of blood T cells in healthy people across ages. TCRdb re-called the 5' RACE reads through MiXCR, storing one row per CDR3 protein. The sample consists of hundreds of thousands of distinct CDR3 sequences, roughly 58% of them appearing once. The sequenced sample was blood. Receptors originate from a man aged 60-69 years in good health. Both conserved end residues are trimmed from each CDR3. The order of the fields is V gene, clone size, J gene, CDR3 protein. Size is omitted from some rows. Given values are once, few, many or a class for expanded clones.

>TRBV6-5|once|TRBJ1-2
ASSYFPATDRGWNYGYT
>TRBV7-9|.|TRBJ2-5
ASRQALAGEETQY
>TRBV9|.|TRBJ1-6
ASSSPRGGLSSPLH
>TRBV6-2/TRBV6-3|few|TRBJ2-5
ASSSPRGGVETQY
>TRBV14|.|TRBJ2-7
ASSLTSYVVHEQY
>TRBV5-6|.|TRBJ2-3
ASSSGGRSTDTQY
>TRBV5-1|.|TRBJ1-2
ASSLHRGNGYT
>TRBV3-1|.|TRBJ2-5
AGSPRIRYDGIQETQY
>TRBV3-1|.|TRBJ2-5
ASSPLSGGPSLETQY
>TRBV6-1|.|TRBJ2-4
ASSPRVAKNIQY
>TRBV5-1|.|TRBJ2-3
ASSLDASSTDTQY
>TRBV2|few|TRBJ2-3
ASSEAAVFTDTQY
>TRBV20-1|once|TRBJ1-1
SASAGYTEAF
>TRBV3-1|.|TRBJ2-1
ASSQVLASGTQF
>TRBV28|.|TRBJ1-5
ASSLNYRGDSNQPQH
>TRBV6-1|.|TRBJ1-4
TSRIQGWDEKLF
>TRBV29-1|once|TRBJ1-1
SVDRWDRTEAF
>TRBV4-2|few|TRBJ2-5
ASSQAQGARETQY
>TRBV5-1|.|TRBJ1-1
ASSGGSGDTEAF
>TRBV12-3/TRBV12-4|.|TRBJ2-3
ASSHPQGKGDTQY